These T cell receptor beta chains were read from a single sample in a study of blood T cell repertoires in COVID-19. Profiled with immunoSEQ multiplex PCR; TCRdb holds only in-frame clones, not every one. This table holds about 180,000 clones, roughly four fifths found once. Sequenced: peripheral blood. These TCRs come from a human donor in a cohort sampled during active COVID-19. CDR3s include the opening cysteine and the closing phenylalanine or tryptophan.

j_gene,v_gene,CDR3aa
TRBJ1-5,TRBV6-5,CASSLQVNQPQHF
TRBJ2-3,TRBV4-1,CASSPQKGVSDTQYF
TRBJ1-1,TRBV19,CASSPLGGTEAFF
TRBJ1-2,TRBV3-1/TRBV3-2,CASSQDTPGHYGYTF
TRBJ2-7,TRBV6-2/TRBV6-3,CASSSTAGGYEQYF
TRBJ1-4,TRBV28,CASSLPRQGRNEKLFF
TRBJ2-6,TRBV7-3,CASSSSGRGANVLTF
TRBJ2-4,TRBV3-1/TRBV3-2,CASRPGTGVNIQYF
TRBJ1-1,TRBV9,CASSQGVGTEAFF
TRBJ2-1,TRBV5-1,CASSPVAGGLNEQFF
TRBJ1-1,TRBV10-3,CAISVIPLGNSKTEAFF
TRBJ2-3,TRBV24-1,CATSDPRSSTDTQYF
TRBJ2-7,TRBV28,CASGTGPTEQYF
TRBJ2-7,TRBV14,CASSPQTGAVYEQYF
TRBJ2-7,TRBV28,CASSYTGTGAGEQYF
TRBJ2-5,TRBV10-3,CAMSPGQGLETQYF
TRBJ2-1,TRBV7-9,CASSSTGGEQFF
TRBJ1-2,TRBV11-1,CASSYGQGGGYTF
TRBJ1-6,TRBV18,CASSQGTAANSPLHF
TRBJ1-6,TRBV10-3,CAISEWGTGANSPLHF
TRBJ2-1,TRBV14,CASSQDDSIQGNEQFF
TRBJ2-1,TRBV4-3,CASSQSGMLYNEQFF
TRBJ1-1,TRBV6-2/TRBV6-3,CASSPDRGDTEAFF
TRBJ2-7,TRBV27,CASSLGLAFSYEQYF
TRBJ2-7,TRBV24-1,CATSVRQGDAYEQYF
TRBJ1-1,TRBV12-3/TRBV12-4,CASTKYTEAFF
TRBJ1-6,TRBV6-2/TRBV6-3,CASTPDRIYFNSPLHF
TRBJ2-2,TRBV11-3,CASSFSGMANTGELFF
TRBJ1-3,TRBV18,CASSQGAHPGNTIYF
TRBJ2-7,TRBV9,CASSVLSGSSPGEQYF
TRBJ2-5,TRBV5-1,CASKRDQETQYF
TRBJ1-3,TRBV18,CASSPEAVVGTIYF
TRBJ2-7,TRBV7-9,CASSQGSGANYEQYF